The clone carrying this T cell receptor (beta chain) showed up just a few times. TCRdb analysed the 5' RACE reads with MiXCR anew, one entry per CDR3 protein. The data contain tens of thousands of distinct CDR3 sequences, about an eighth of them singletons. Trimming stripped 6 bases from V and 2 bases from J, with 10 bases between. From germline, CDR1 is MDHEN and CDR2 SYDVKM. CDR3 length: 13 residues. As for time point: sample taken at primary tumor resection. The data were obtained in a study of spatial heterogeneity in lung cancer. This material consisted of PBMCs, taken at surgery. This TCR was recovered from a male donor with early-stage non-small cell lung cancer. V and J are TRBV28 and TRBJ2-5; D unclear. This CDR3 reads CASRETAQETQYF. In DNA form, the CDR3 reads TGTGCCAGCAGGGAGACTGCTCAAGAGACCCAGTACTTC.